A selection of T cell receptor beta chains follows, all from one sample in a study of T-cell reconstitution after alpha-beta-depleted transplantation in children. TCRdb redid the calling of the PCR reads with MiXCR, one entry per CDR3 protein. The repertoire holds hundreds of thousands of distinct CDR3 sequences, with 11% as singletons. The specimen comprised PBMCs, sampled before TCRalphabeta/CD19-depleted stem cell transplant. All receptors derive from a child under two years old with acute myeloid leukemia, due to receive a stem cell transplant. Both conserved end residues are part of each CDR3. The D gene is left open where the match is weak. Some rows mark clone size as missing; the rest say once, few, many or name a class of expanded clone.

size: .; V: TRBV5-1; D: TRBD1; J: TRBJ1-1; CDR3: CASSLGQGRNTEAFF
size: many; V: TRBV7-2; D: TRBD1; J: TRBJ1-5; CDR3: CASSYKQGPNQPQHF
size: .; V: TRBV2; D: TRBD1; J: TRBJ1-2; CDR3: CASREQGTTGYTF
size: many; V: TRBV12-3/TRBV12-4; D: .; J: TRBJ1-5; CDR3: CASKGRYSNQPQHF
size: many; V: TRBV3-1; D: .; J: TRBJ2-3; CDR3: CASSQSSADTQYF
size: many; V: TRBV5-1; D: TRBD2; J: TRBJ2-4; CDR3: CASSWTSGRNIQYF
size: many; V: TRBV5-6; D: TRBD1; J: TRBJ1-1; CDR3: CASSRGQGGRGTEAFF
size: many; V: TRBV6-1; D: .; J: TRBJ2-5; CDR3: CASTETGQETQYF
size: many; V: TRBV29-1; D: .; J: TRBJ2-2; CDR3: CSVESANTGELFF
size: many; V: TRBV28; D: TRBD1; J: TRBJ2-7; CDR3: CASRGTGERYEQYF
size: many; V: TRBV28; D: .; J: TRBJ1-5; CDR3: CASSFSGIGQPQHF
size: many; V: TRBV20-1; D: .; J: TRBJ2-6; CDR3: CSAQGGANVLTF
size: many; V: TRBV5-1; D: TRBD1; J: TRBJ1-4; CDR3: CASSRTGGREKLFF
size: many; V: TRBV20-1; D: .; J: TRBJ2-1; CDR3: CSATWLWALGDNEQFF
size: many; V: TRBV11-1; D: .; J: TRBJ2-7; CDR3: CASSTGPTKKQYF
size: many; V: TRBV28; D: .; J: TRBJ1-5; CDR3: CASQAPIGGNQPQHF
size: many; V: TRBV19; D: .; J: TRBJ1-5; CDR3: CASNHPRGVGNQPQHF
size: many; V: TRBV7-2; D: .; J: TRBJ2-7; CDR3: CASSFLMMDEQYF
size: few; V: TRBV7-9; D: TRBD2; J: TRBJ2-7; CDR3: CASSFLETGLVLDEQYF
size: many; V: TRBV2; D: .; J: TRBJ2-7; CDR3: CASTPVHYEQYF
size: many; V: TRBV15; D: TRBD2; J: TRBJ2-5; CDR3: CATSRLSGRAQETQYF
size: .; V: TRBV30; D: TRBD1; J: TRBJ1-1; CDR3: CAGRQGAGTEAFF
size: many; V: TRBV12-3/TRBV12-4; D: .; J: TRBJ2-2; CDR3: CASSLGGGLRTGELFF
size: many; V: TRBV11-3; D: .; J: TRBJ2-1; CDR3: CASSPSLAVSYNEQFF
size: many; V: TRBV28; D: .; J: TRBJ1-3; CDR3: CASSLGGNTIYF
size: many; V: TRBV24-1; D: .; J: TRBJ2-3; CDR3: CATSGGHNTDTQYF
size: .; V: TRBV6-1; D: TRBD2; J: TRBJ2-3; CDR3: CASSVSGGPPSTDTQYF
size: few; V: TRBV20-1; D: .; J: TRBJ2-5; CDR3: CSARDRVRAQETQYF